This T cell receptor (beta chain) came from a study of persistence of HIV-infected CD4 T cells. Study in general: Donors were ART-treated; their CMV- and Gag-responding CD4+ T cells were isolated.

Germline V gene data show CDR1 as MNHEY and CDR2 as SVGAGI. Trimming took off 7 bases at V and 3 bases at J, with 13 bases between the two ends. This CDR3 comprises 14 residues. The immunoSEQ assay was version 4, run in survey mode. Assay: immunoSEQ multiplex PCR; the TCRdb copy retains only in-frame clones and omits some. In the table there are some 58,000 clones, less than 85% of which are singletons. In the case of this clone: Its antigen is unidentified.

Findings of the study overall: Bulk TCR data could not be restricted to HIV-1-infected CMV-responding cells. Antigen-responding cells were enriched for degenerate expanded CDR3beta sequences.

Overlapping HIV-1 Gag 15-mer peptides at 0.95 to 1 ug per peptide per mL were used. CD40L/CD69 double-negative CD45RO-high memory CD4+ T cells were collected. The TCR was taken from an adult man with HIV who was CMV-seropositive. The V gene is TRBV6-5, the J gene TRBJ1-5, with D tentatively TRBD1 (6 bases). The specimen was CD4+ T cells sorted from PBMCs after roughly 19-hour stimulation, collected from a patient who received antiretroviral therapy. CDR3 loop: CASTPDSPNQPQHF. The CDR3 region has the DNA TGTGCCAGCACCCCGGACAGTCCCAATCAGCCCCAGCATTTT.